The text below deals with one T cell receptor (beta chain). The sample belongs to a study of blood T cell repertoires in COVID-19. Original processing methods: Estimates of nucleated cell counts were drawn from the amplification of reference gene primers. The table came from immunoSEQ multiplex PCR; TCRdb's copy has only in-frame clones and leaves some out. From that table come the V and J calls and clone size; the DNA was used to work out D and trimming. The data show around 100,000 clones, more than 85% seen once. Trimming cost V 5 bases and J 2 bases; bases outside gene matches: 3. CDR3 length: 14 amino acids. CDR1 and CDR2 (germline): ENHRY, SYGVKD.

Sequenced input: peripheral blood. This chain uses TRBV10-3 with TRBJ2-5, with 9 bases that match TRBD1. The sequence was collected from a man aged 50 to 60 with active or convalescent COVID-19. CDR3 sequence (DNA): TGTGCCATCAGTCTGGGACAGGGACAAGAGACCCAGTACTTC. This translates into CAISLGQGQETQYF.